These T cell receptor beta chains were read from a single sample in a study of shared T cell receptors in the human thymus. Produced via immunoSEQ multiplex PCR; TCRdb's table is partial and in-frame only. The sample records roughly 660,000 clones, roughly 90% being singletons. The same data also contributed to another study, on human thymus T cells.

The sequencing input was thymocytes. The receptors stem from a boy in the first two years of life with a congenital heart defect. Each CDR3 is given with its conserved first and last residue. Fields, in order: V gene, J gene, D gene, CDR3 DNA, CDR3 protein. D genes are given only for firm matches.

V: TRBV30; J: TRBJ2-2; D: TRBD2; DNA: TGTGCCTGGAGTGTACAGCTACTAGCGGGCAGCACCGGGGAGCTGTTTTTT; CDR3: CAWSVQLLAGSTGELFF
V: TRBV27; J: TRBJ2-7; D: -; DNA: TGTGCCAGCAGTCTGCGGAGGAGGGGAAGCTACGAGCAGTACTTC; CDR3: CASSLRRRGSYEQYF
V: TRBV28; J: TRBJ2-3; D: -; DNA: TGTGCCAGCACTATCACAGATACGCAGTATTTT; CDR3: CASTITDTQYF
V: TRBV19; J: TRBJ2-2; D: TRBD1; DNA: TGTGCCAGCCGGGACAGGGGTAATCGCGGCACCGGGGAGCTGTTTTTT; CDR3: CASRDRGNRGTGELFF
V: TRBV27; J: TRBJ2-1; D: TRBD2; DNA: TGTGCCAGCAGTTTAAAGTTATGGATAGGGGAGGGTAATGAGCAGTTCTTC; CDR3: CASSLKLWIGEGNEQFF
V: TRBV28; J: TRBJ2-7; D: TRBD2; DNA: TGTGCCAGCAGTTTATCCTCACTAGCGGGATCCCACGAGCAGTACTTC; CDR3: CASSLSSLAGSHEQYF
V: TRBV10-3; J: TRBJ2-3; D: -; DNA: TGTGCCATCAGTGAGTCGGTTAAGGTAACAGCAGATACGCAGTATTTT; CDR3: CAISESVKVTADTQYF
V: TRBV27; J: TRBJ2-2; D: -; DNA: TGTGCCAGCAGTCCCGGGGGGGAGCTGTTTTTT; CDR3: CASSPGGELFF
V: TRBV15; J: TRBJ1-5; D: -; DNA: TGTGCCACCAGCAGAGATCCTCCCGGGGGGCAAGGACTCTTCAAACACAATCAGCCCCAGCATTTT; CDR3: CATSRDPPGGQGLFKHNQPQHF
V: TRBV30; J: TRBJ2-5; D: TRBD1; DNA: TGTGCCTGGAGTCCAACAGGGGGTGGAGAGACCCAGTACTTC; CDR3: CAWSPTGGGETQYF
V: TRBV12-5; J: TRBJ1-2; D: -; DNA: TGTGCTAGTGGTGCCGACAGTGCCGACTATGGCTACACCTTC; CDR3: CASGADSADYGYTF
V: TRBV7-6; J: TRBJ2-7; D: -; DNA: TGTGCCAGCAGCCCTACGGTCACAGGGCCGCTCTCCTACGAGCAGTACTTC; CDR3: CASSPTVTGPLSYEQYF
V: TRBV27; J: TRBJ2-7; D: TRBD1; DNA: TGTGCCAGCAGTTCCCGGACAGGGGGCGTCTACGAGCAGTACTTC; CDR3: CASSSRTGGVYEQYF
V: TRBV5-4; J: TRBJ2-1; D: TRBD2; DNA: TGTGCCAGCAGCTTGGCGTCCCTGGATAGCGGGAAACACAATGAGCAGTTCTTC; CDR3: CASSLASLDSGKHNEQFF